These T cell receptor beta chains were read from a single sample in a study of graft-versus-host responses after intestinal transplantation. Their recognized antigens are unknown. Sequenced by immunoSEQ multiplex PCR; TCRdb stores in-frame clones only, minus some. The table shows some 38,000 clones, with about 93% occurring only once. The starting material was unstimulated CD8+ T cells sorted from spleen or lymph node cells, obtained before transplant. The receptors were sampled from a human donor who was the organ donor for an intestinal transplant. Each CDR3 is given with its conserved first and last residue. The order of the fields is D gene, J gene, V gene, CDR3 protein, CDR3 DNA. The D gene is left open where the match is weak.

d_call: TRBD2; j_call: TRBJ2-1; v_call: TRBV5-4; cdr3_aa: CASSISGLAINEQFF; cdr3_nt: TGTGCCAGCAGCATCTCGGGACTAGCGATTAATGAGCAGTTCTTC
d_call: TRBD1; j_call: TRBJ2-1; v_call: TRBV27; cdr3_aa: CASSLSGTGVEQFF; cdr3_nt: TGTGCCAGCAGTTTGTCCGGGACAGGGGTGGAGCAGTTCTTC
d_call: -; j_call: TRBJ2-7; v_call: TRBV30; cdr3_aa: CAWSSGSGSYEQYF; cdr3_nt: TGTGCCTGGAGTTCGGGTTCGGGCTCCTACGAGCAGTACTTC
d_call: -; j_call: TRBJ2-1; v_call: TRBV27; cdr3_aa: CASSFGGIYNEQFF; cdr3_nt: TGTGCCAGCAGTTTTGGCGGCATCTACAATGAGCAGTTCTTC
d_call: -; j_call: TRBJ1-1; v_call: TRBV19; cdr3_aa: CASNEDGDTEAFF; cdr3_nt: TGTGCCAGTAATGAGGACGGAGACACTGAAGCTTTCTTT
d_call: -; j_call: TRBJ1-1; v_call: TRBV4-3; cdr3_aa: CASSQDRTEAFF; cdr3_nt: TGCGCCAGCAGCCAAGACCGAACTGAAGCTTTCTTT
d_call: -; j_call: TRBJ2-7; v_call: TRBV4-1; cdr3_aa: CASSQEGGASYEQYF; cdr3_nt: TGCGCCAGCAGCCAAGAGGGGGGGGCGTCCTACGAGCAGTACTTC
d_call: TRBD2; j_call: TRBJ2-7; v_call: TRBV11-2; cdr3_aa: CASSLRALAGGREQYF; cdr3_nt: TGTGCCAGCAGTCTCAGGGCCCTAGCGGGAGGTAGGGAGCAGTACTTC
d_call: -; j_call: TRBJ2-5; v_call: TRBV6-6; cdr3_aa: CASSYVGVQETQYF; cdr3_nt: TGTGCCAGCAGTTACGTGGGAGTCCAAGAGACCCAGTACTTC
d_call: -; j_call: TRBJ2-7; v_call: TRBV5-4; cdr3_aa: CASSLIAGSEQYF; cdr3_nt: TGTGCCAGCAGCTTGATTGCGGGATCCGAGCAGTACTTC